The 21 T cell receptor beta chains presented below share a single source sample, sequenced in a study of CD8+ T cells in alopecia areata. Treatment here: oral pan-JAK inhibitor, 5-10 mg twice daily. Extraction of RNA preceded its reverse transcription into cDNA, which served as the sequencing template. Data came from immunoSEQ multiplex PCR; TCRdb stores just in-frame clones and leaves some out. The repertoire holds more than 150,000 clones, with roughly 62% as singletons. The starting material was CD8+ T cells sorted from blood, obtained at week 24, from a patient treated with tofacitinib. The receptors come from a human donor with alopecia areata.

This clone has only a few counts. The chain recombines TRBV29-1 with TRBJ1-3; D is ambiguous. The CDR3 is 14 amino acids. The V and J ends lost 4 bases and 0 bases respectively, with 10 bases between them. CDR1 is SQVTM and CDR2 is ANQGSEA in the germline V gene. CDR3 DNA: TGCAGCGTTGCTCCCGTGGGCTCTGGAAACACCATATATTTT. Translation: CSVAPVGSGNTIYF. The full variable domain, in which reference TRBV29-1 and TRBJ1-3 provide the parts outside the CDR3, is SAVISQKPSRDICQRGTSLTIQCQVDSQVTMMFWYRQQPGQSLTLIATANQGSEATYESGFVIDKFPISRPNLTFSTLTVSNMSPEDSSIYLCSVAPVGSGNTIYFGEGSWLTVV.

J is TRBJ2-3 and V is TRBV29-1; 8 nucleotides align to TRBD2. This CDR3 is 18 amino acids long. Germline V gene lookup returns CDR1 SQVTM and CDR2 ANQGSEA. The trim removed 2 bases at V and 0 bases at J, leaving 13 bases unmatched. CDR3 DNA sequence: TGCAGCGTTGAACAACGGGGGGGCCACCCTTTAAGCACAGATACGCAGTATTTT. The encoded protein is CSVEQRGGHPLSTDTQYF.

The genes are TRBV29-1 and TRBJ2-7; D possibly corresponds to TRBD2 (5 bases). The CDR3 consists of 11 residues. Trimming took off 7 bases at V and 3 bases at J, with 10 bases between the two ends. Germline V gene sequence: CDR1 SQVTM, CDR2 ANQGSEA. The CDR3 protein is CSALGDYEQYF. The CDR3 DNA is TGCAGCGCCCTCGGGGACTACGAGCAGTACTTC.

Only a few counts were recorded for this clone. The chain uses TRBV11-2 and TRBJ2-2; 8 positions agree with TRBD2. The CDR3 length is 14 residues. J was trimmed by 3 bases and V by 7 bases; bases with no gene match: 4. The V gene's germline CDR1 is SGHAT and CDR2 FQNNGV. CDR3 protein: CASISGGYTGELFF. Written as DNA, the CDR3 is TGTGCCAGCATCTCGGGGGGGTACACCGGGGAGCTGTTTTTT.

The chain combines TRBV7-9 with TRBJ2-7; 8 nucleotides align to TRBD1. Germline V lookup: CDR1 SEHNR, CDR2 FQNEAQ (reference sequence). V dropped 0 bases and J dropped 6; count of bases not matched to a gene: 19. CDR3 length equals 19 residues. CDR3 bases: TGTGCCAGCAGCTTAGCGGGGACCGGGACAGGCACCGTACTACGCGAGCAGTACTTC. This encodes CASSLAGTGTGTVLREQYF.

This clone was seen more than once but under ten times. The chain carries TRBV6-1 and TRBJ2-5; TRBD2 matches 9 bases. Germline V gene data show CDR1 as MNHNS and CDR2 as SASEGT. The CDR3 is 15 residues long. V trimming: 3 bases; J trimming: 5 bases; junction bases outside the gene matches: 7. CDR3 nucleotide sequence: TGTGCCAGCAGTGATGGTAGCGGGGGTTCCGAGACCCAGTACTTC. Protein: CASSDGSGGSETQYF.

This clone was picked up a small number of times. The V and J genes are TRBV29-1 and TRBJ2-5; either TRBD1 or TRBD2 may fit D (5 bases each). The CDR3 is 14 amino acids. V was pared by 8 bases and J by 5 bases, with 21 bases between. CDR1 SQVTM and CDR2 ANQGSEA come from the germline V gene. The CDR3 DNA follows: TGCAGCATCGCCGGGACCTCAGCAGGGGAGACCCAGTACTTC. The encoded protein is CSIAGTSAGETQYF.

The chain has TRBV4-1 and TRBJ2-1; TRBD2 aligns across 10 bases. Trimming at V came to 3 bases and at J to 4 bases, leaving 3 bases not matched to a gene. The CDR3 totals 15 residues. Germline-derived CDR1 and CDR2 are MGHRA and YSYEKL. The CDR3 nucleotides are TGCGCCAGCAGCCAGGCTAGCGGGGGTTACAATGAGCAGTTCTTC. Its protein product is CASSQASGGYNEQFF.

The chain links TRBV5-6 to TRBJ2-7; unclear D gene. The CDR3 is made up of 14 amino acids. V was clipped by 3 bases and J by 6 bases, with 16 bases between them. Per the germline V gene, CDR1 is SGHDT and CDR2 is YYEEEE. This CDR3 is CASSYGEIVGEQYF. Here the CDR3 DNA reads TGTGCCAGCAGCTATGGGGAAATCGTCGGCGAGCAGTACTTC.

Notes on this clone: The same CDR3 is also encoded by other DNA sequences in this sample. The chain recombines TRBV13 with TRBJ1-1; D is ambiguous. Germline CDR1 is PRHDT and CDR2 is FYEKMQ (reference sequence). This CDR3 has 12 residues. V was cut by 2 bases and J by 1 base, with 2 bases left in between. DNA of the CDR3: TGTGCCAGCAGCTTACAGAACACTGAAGCTTTCTTT. This sequence encodes CASSLQNTEAFF.

This clone showed up just a few times. The chain carries TRBV11-2 and TRBJ2-1; no reliable D call. The CDR3 runs to 13 residues. The V gene's germline CDR1 is SGHAT and CDR2 FQNNGV. Trimming removed 1 base at V and 6 bases at J, with 7 bases between. CDR3 protein: CASSLVVANEQFF. CDR3 DNA sequence: TGTGCCAGCAGCTTAGTCGTTGCCAATGAGCAGTTCTTC.

The genes are TRBV30 and TRBJ1-1; D is perhaps TRBD1 (5 bases). The CDR3 sequence is 15 residues long. Germline lookup yields CDR1 GTSNPN and CDR2 SVGIG (reference sequence). V lost 8 bases, J lost 4 bases, and 23 bases lay in between. CDR3: CARCHGRGCSTEAFF. CDR3 DNA sequence: TGTGCCCGATGTCACGGGAGGGGATGCAGCACTGAAGCTTTCTTT.

This clone has just one count. The rearrangement links TRBV14 to TRBJ2-1, with 14 nucleotides matching TRBD2. Germline V gene sequence: CDR1 SGHDN, CDR2 FVKESK. Losses at the gene ends were 4 bases for V and 6 bases for J; bases not matched to a gene: 11. This CDR3 has 18 residues. CDR3 residues: CASSPGGLAGAGFNEQFF. The CDR3, as DNA: TGTGCCAGCAGCCCTGGGGGACTAGCGGGGGCCGGGTTCAATGAGCAGTTCTTC.

The CDR3 nucleotides are TGTGCCACCAGCAGTGCGGGACAGTTATCCCAAGAGACCCAGTACTTC. Its translation is CATSSAGQLSQETQYF. V usage is TRBV15 and J usage is TRBJ2-5, with a weak D call TRBD1 (7 bases). Per the germline V gene, CDR1 is LNHNV and CDR2 is YYDKDF (reference sequence). V shed 3 bases and J shed 1 base, with 15 bases lying between them. The CDR3 consists of 16 residues.

The rearrangement joins TRBV2 to TRBJ1-1; TRBD1 matches 7 bases. Per germline, CDR1 SNHLY and CDR2 FYNNEI. This CDR3 has 12 amino acids. Trimming at V came to 10 bases and at J to 6 bases, leaving 8 bases not matched to a gene. The CDR3 region has the DNA TGTGCCAACCCGGACAGGATGGCTGAAGCTTTCTTT. Translating it yields CANPDRMAEAFF.

This clone has more than one count but fewer than ten. J is TRBJ2-1 and V is TRBV6-5, with D uncertain. Trimming removed 0 bases at V and 6 bases at J, with 6 bases between. This CDR3 contains 13 residues. The germline V gene has CDR1 MNHEY and CDR2 SVGAGI. The CDR3 loop is CASSYSPSNEQFF. DNA of the CDR3: TGTGCCAGCAGTTACTCTCCCTCCAATGAGCAGTTCTTC.

The sample holds a few counts of this clone. J is TRBJ1-1 and V is TRBV19; D unresolved. V was clipped by 6 bases and J by 4 bases, with 12 bases between them. The germline gives CDR1 LNHDA, CDR2 SQIVND (reference sequence). The CDR3 totals 13 residues. The CDR3 DNA is TGTGCCAGTAGCCCGGGGTGGGGCACTGAAGCTTTCTTT. Translation: CASSPGWGTEAFF. Variable domain in full (rest from reference TRBV19 and TRBJ1-1): DGGITQSPKYLFRKEGQNVTLSCEQNLNHDAMYWYRQDPGQGLRLIYYSQIVNDFQKGDIAEGYSVSREKKESFPLTVTSAQKNPTAFYLCASSPGWGTEAFFGQGTRLTVV.

This clone was detected only a few times. The rearrangement uses TRBV29-1 and TRBJ2-3; maybe TRBD1 (5 bases). Trimming pared 5 bases from V and 3 bases from J, leaving 18 bases between. The germline V gene encodes CDR1 SQVTM and CDR2 ANQGSEA. This CDR3 has 15 residues. Written as DNA, the CDR3 is TGCAGCGTTTCCGCTAGGGGCGCATCGACAGATACGCAGTATTTT. Translated, it gives CSVSARGASTDTQYF.

V and J are TRBV18 and TRBJ1-3, with D unresolved. This CDR3 is 14 amino acids long. Trimming removed 2 bases at V and 0 bases at J, with 5 bases between. Germline CDR1 KGHSH, CDR2 LQKENI. CDR3 residues: CASSPGSSGNTIYF. The CDR3 DNA is TGTGCCAGCTCACCAGGGAGCTCTGGAAACACCATATATTTT. Full variable domain (rest looked up from reference TRBV18 and TRBJ1-3): NAGVMQNPRHLVRRRGQEARLRCSPMKGHSHVYWYRQLPEEGLKFMVYLQKENIIDESGMPKERFSAEFPKEGPSILRIQQVVRGDSAAYFCASSPGSSGNTIYFGEGSWLTVV.

This chain uses TRBV27 with TRBJ2-5; 12 bases line up with TRBD2. CDR3 size: 14 residues. The J segment lost 4 bases and the V segment lost 3 bases, leaving 0 bases of the junction unmatched. Looked up from germline, CDR1 is MNHEY and CDR2 is SMNVEV (reference sequence). The DNA of the CDR3 is TGTGCCAGCAGTTTGACTAGCGGGGGAGAGACCCAGTACTTC. Translated: CASSLTSGGETQYF.

A few counts support this clone. The chain carries TRBV29-1 and TRBJ2-3, with D tentatively TRBD2 (6 bases). Trimming cost V 4 bases and J 2 bases, with 13 bases left between them. The CDR3 spans 14 residues. Germline CDR1 is SQVTM and CDR2 is ANQGSEA. The CDR3 bases are TGCAGCGTTGCGGTGGGGAGGCACACAGATACGCAGTATTTT. This sequence encodes CSVAVGRHTDTQYF.